This T cell receptor beta chain was sequenced in a study of cytomegalovirus exposure and HLA in healthy donors. Germline lookup yields CDR1 MRHNA and CDR2 SNTAGT. J gave up 5 bases and V 0 bases, and 3 bases lay outside the gene matches. The CDR3 length is 15 residues. PCR primers comprised 60 Vbeta and 13 Jbeta primers. TCRdb's copy holds only in-frame clones and misses some; the assay was immunoSEQ multiplex PCR. The sample lists around 100,000 clones; roughly 79% were seen once. The source of this sequence is a man between 35 and 55 years old in good health and CMV-seronegative. The J gene is TRBJ2-1, the V gene TRBV6-4; TRBD2 matches 8 bases. The sequencing input was PBMCs. The chain's CDR3 is CASSDSSGGNNEQFF. The CDR3 coding sequence is TGTGCCAGCAGTGACTCGAGCGGGGGCAACAATGAGCAGTTCTTC.